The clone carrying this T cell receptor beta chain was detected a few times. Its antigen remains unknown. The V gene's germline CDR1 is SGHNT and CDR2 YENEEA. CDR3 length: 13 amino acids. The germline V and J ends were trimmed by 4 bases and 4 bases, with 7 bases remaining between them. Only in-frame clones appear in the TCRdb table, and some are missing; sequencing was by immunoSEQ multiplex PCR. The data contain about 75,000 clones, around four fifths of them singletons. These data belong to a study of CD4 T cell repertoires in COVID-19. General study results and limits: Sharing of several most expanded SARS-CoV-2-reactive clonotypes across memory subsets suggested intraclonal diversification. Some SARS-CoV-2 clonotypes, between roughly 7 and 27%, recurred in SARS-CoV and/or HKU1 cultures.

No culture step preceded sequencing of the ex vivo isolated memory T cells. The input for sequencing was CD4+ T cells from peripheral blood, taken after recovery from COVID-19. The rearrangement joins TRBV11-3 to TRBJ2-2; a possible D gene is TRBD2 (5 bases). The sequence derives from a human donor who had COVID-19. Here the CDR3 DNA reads TGTGCCAGCAGCTCAGAGGGCACCGGGGAGCTGTTTTTT. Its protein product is CASSSEGTGELFF.